This TCR beta chain was sequenced for a study of T-cell reconstitution after alpha-beta-depleted transplantation in children. This clonotype was observed many times. This sample's TCRbeta library carried unique molecular identifier barcodes. TCRdb ran MiXCR on the PCR reads and lists one entry per CDR3 protein. The table has hundreds of thousands of distinct CDR3 sequences, approximately 17% seen once. The CDR3 has 12 amino acids. Germline values: CDR1 SGHRS, CDR2 YFSETQ. V was clipped by 2 bases and J by 8 bases, with 8 bases between them. The rearrangement joins TRBV5-1 to TRBJ2-1, with D perhaps TRBD1 (5 bases). The specimen comprised PBMCs from the stem cell graft donor, sampled from the stem cell graft. The receptor's source is a human donor who donated a stem cell graft to a child with acute myeloid leukemia. CDR3 in DNA: TGCGCCAGCAGCTTTCAGGGTTATGAGCAGTTCTTC. It specifies CASSFQGYEQFF.